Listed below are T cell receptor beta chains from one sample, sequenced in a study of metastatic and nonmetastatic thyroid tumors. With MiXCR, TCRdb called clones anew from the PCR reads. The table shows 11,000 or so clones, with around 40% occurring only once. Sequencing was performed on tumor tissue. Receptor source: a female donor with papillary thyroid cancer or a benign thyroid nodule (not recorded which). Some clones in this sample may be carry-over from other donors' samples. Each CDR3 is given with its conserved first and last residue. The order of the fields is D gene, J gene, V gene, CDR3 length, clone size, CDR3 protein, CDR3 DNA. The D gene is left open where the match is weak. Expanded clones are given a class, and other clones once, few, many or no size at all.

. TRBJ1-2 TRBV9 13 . CASNSRSNYGYTF TGTGCCAGCAACAGCCGATCTAACTATGGCTACACCTTC
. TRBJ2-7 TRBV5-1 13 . CASNGQSIYEQYF TGCGCCAGCAACGGACAGTCTATCTACGAGCAGTACTTC
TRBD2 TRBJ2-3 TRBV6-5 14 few CASNSGGSTDTQYF TGTGCCAGCAATTCGGGGGGAAGCACAGATACGCAGTATTTT
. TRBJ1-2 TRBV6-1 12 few CASRGRRLGYTF TGTGCCAGCAGGGGACGCCGATTAGGCTACACCTTC
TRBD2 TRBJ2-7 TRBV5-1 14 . CASSLERGSYEQYF TGCGCCAGCAGCTTGGAGCGGGGCTCCTACGAGCAGTACTTC
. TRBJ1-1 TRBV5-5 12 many CASSLEQLEAFF TGTGCCAGCAGCTTGGAACAACTCGAAGCTTTCTTT
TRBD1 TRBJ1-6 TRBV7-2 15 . CASRKPTGGRSPLHF TGTGCCAGCAGAAAGCCCACAGGGGGCAGATCACCCCTCCACTTT
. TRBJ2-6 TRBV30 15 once CAWSVSGTGANVLTF TGTGCCTGGAGTGTCTCAGGGACCGGGGCCAACGTCCTGACTTTC
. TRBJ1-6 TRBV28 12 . CASERTNSPLHF TGTGCCAGCGAGAGGACGAATTCACCCCTCCACTTT
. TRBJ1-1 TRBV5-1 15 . CASSLSWFGNTEAFF TGCGCCAGCAGCTTGTCGTGGTTCGGGAACACTGAAGCTTTCTTT
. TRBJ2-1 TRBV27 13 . CAISRRGANEEFF TGTGCCATCAGTCGACGGGGGGCAAATGAGGAGTTCTTC
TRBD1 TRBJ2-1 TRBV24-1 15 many CATSDFGQGDDEQFF TGTGCCACCAGTGATTTCGGACAGGGGGATGATGAGCAGTTCTTC
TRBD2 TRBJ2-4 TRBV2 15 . CASSEVGGAKNIQYF TGTGCCAGCAGTGAGGTGGGAGGGGCCAAAAACATTCAGTACTTC
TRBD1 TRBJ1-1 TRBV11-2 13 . CASSLGTGVGAFF TGTGCCAGCAGCTTAGGGACAGGGGTAGGAGCTTTCTTT
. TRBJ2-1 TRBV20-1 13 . CSARLVSYNEQFF TGCAGTGCCCGCCTGGTTTCCTACAATGAGCAGTTCTTC